This entry describes one TCR beta chain. Clones were read by immunoSEQ multiplex PCR, and TCRdb kept only the in-frame ones, dropping some. The sample contains about 50,000 clones, roughly 95% of which appear only once. These data are taken from a study of technical replicates of blood from several donors. In germline, CDR1 is KGHSH, CDR2 LQKENI. With V trimmed by 3 bases and J by 6 bases, 5 bases remained unmatched. The CDR3 has 13 residues. The specimen was T cells isolated from PBMCs. This receptor was obtained from a human donor in good health. The V call is TRBV18, the J call TRBJ2-7; the match to TRBD1 covers 7 bases. For the CDR3, the DNA is TGTGCCAGCTCACCGGACAGGATCTCCGAGCAGTACTTC. It codes for CASSPDRISEQYF. The complete variable domain, with remaining parts taken from reference TRBV18 and TRBJ2-7, reads NAGVMQNPRHLVRRRGQEARLRCSPMKGHSHVYWYRQLPEEGLKFMVYLQKENIIDESGMPKERFSAEFPKEGPSILRIQQVVRGDSAAYFCASSPDRISEQYFGPGTRLTVT.